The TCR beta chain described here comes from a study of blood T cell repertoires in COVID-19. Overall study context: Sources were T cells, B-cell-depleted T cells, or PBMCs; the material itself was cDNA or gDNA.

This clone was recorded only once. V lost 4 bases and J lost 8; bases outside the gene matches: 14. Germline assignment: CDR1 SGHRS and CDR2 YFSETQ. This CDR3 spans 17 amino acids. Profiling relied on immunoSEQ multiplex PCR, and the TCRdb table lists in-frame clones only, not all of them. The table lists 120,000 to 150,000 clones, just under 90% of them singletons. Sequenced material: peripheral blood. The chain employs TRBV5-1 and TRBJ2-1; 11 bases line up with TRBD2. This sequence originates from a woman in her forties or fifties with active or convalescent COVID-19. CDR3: CASSGNLAGGTGDEQFF. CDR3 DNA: TGCGCCAGCAGCGGCAACCTAGCGGGGGGCACGGGGGATGAGCAGTTCTTC.